The 16 T cell receptor beta chains presented below share a single source sample, sequenced in a study of tumor T cells in aggressive B-cell lymphoma. Clones were sequenced by immunoSEQ multiplex PCR, and TCRdb holds only the in-frame ones, with some missing. The table has about 7,600 clones, around four fifths seen once. The sequencing input was tumor tissue. The receptor source for this set is an adult with diffuse large B cell lymphoma.

This chain joins TRBV15 and TRBJ2-3; unclear D gene. V gave up 2 bases and J gave up 3 bases, with 3 bases separating them. Germline V gene data show CDR1 as LNHNV and CDR2 as YYDKDF (reference sequence). CDR3 length: 12 residues. The CDR3 protein is CATSRSTDTQYF. In DNA, the CDR3 is TGTGCCACCAGCAGATCGACAGATACGCAGTATTTT. Full variable domain (outside the CDR3, taken from reference TRBV15 and TRBJ2-3): DAMVIQNPRYQVTQFGKPVTLSCSQTLNHNVMYWYQQKSSQAPKLLFHYYDKDFNNEADTPDNFQSRRPNTSFCFLDIRSPGLGDTAMYLCATSRSTDTQYFGPGTRLTVL.

This clone was recorded only once. V is TRBV29-1 and J is TRBJ1-2; D ambiguous. V was pared by 4 bases and J by 3 bases, with 6 bases between. Looked up from germline, CDR1 is SQVTM and CDR2 is ANQGSEA. The CDR3 spans 11 residues. CDR3 protein: CSVAADYGYTF. DNA for the CDR3: TGCAGCGTTGCTGCAGACTATGGCTACACCTTC.

The chain recombines TRBV27 with TRBJ1-5; D unresolved. CDR1 is MNHEY, CDR2 SMNVEV, per germline (reference sequence). The CDR3 totals 13 residues. Trimming pared 1 base from V and 6 bases from J, leaving 7 bases between. CDR3 residues: CASSLLSTQPQHF. The CDR3 bases are TGTGCCAGCAGTTTATTATCTACTCAGCCCCAGCATTTT.

The rearrangement uses TRBV4-1 and TRBJ2-5, with D maybe TRBD1 (5 bases). Trimming cost V 1 base and J 5 bases, with 11 bases left between them. The CDR3 is made up of 14 amino acids. The germline V gene encodes CDR1 MGHRA and CDR2 YSYEKL. For the CDR3, the DNA is TGCGCCAGCAGCCAAGTTGTAGGGGTTGAGACCCAGTACTTC. Protein sequence: CASSQVVGVETQYF.

The chain is built from TRBV19 and TRBJ1-5; 9 nucleotides match TRBD1. Germline V CDR1 and CDR2: LNHDA, SQIVND (reference sequence). J lost 3 bases, V lost 10 bases, and 7 bases had no gene match. The CDR3 consists of 14 residues. As DNA, the CDR3 is TGTGCCACCTGGGACAGGGTGGCCAATCAGCCCCAGCATTTT. Amino acids: CATWDRVANQPQHF.

The V call is TRBV7-2, the J call TRBJ2-3; 7 positions match TRBD1. Germline CDR1 SGHTA, CDR2 FQGNSA. This CDR3 region has 14 residues. Trimming cost V 7 bases and J 2 bases; bases outside gene matches: 6. The CDR3 DNA reads as TGTGCCAGCACCCGGGACAGCTTCACAGATACGCAGTATTTT. It yields the protein CASTRDSFTDTQYF. Filled out from reference TRBV7-2 and TRBJ2-3, the complete variable domain reads GAGVSQSPSNKVTEKGKDVELRCDPISGHTALYWYRQSLGQGLEFLIYFQGNSAPDKSGLPSDRFSAERTGGSVSTLTIQRTQQEDSAVYLCASTRDSFTDTQYFGPGTRLTVL.

The J gene is TRBJ2-6, the V gene TRBV7-9; no reliable D call. Germline V gives CDR1 SEHNR, CDR2 FQNEAQ (reference sequence). This CDR3 has 15 residues. The V gene lost 5 bases and the J gene lost 0 bases, with 8 bases spanning the gap. DNA for the CDR3: TGTGCCAGCAGCCCCCTAGGCTCTGGGGCCAACGTCCTGACTTTC. It specifies CASSPLGSGANVLTF.

The chain combines TRBV2 with TRBJ1-1; TRBD1 matches 7 bases. CDR1 and CDR2 (germline): SNHLY, FYNNEI. This CDR3 contains 11 residues. The V segment lost 6 bases and the J segment 7 bases; nucleotides outside the gene matches: 2. CDR3 loop: CASRGQLEAFF. The CDR3 DNA follows: TGTGCCAGCAGGGGACAGCTTGAAGCTTTCTTT. The variable domain in full, with the rest retrieved from reference TRBV2 and TRBJ1-1, is EPEVTQTPSHQVTQMGQEVILRCVPISNHLYFYWYRQILGQKVEFLVSFYNNEISEKSEIFDDQFSVERPDGSNFTLKIRSTKLEDSAMYFCASRGQLEAFFGQGTRLTVV.

V usage is TRBV9 and J usage is TRBJ1-4; D is undetermined. From germline, CDR1 is SGDLS and CDR2 YYNGEE. The CDR3 runs to 14 residues. With 2 bases removed from V and 7 bases from J, the gap between germline ends came to 12 bases. CDR3 region: CASSVAGMGEKLFF. As DNA, the CDR3 is TGTGCCAGCAGCGTCGCGGGGATGGGTGAAAAACTGTTTTTT.

The table lists this clone with a few counts. The genes are TRBV28 and TRBJ1-4; 8 nucleotides match TRBD1. With V trimmed by 7 bases and J by 4 bases, 8 bases remained unmatched. The CDR3 is made up of 15 amino acids. Germline assignment: CDR1 MDHEN and CDR2 SYDVKM. The CDR3 nucleotides are TGTGCCAGCACCGGACAGGGTCTTAGTAATGAAAAACTGTTTTTT. Amino acids: CASTGQGLSNEKLFF.

Only a few counts were recorded for this clone. V gene TRBV9 combines with J gene TRBJ2-3; tentatively, D is TRBD2 (7 bases). The CDR3 runs 14 residues. The V and J ends lost 7 bases and 7 bases respectively, with 19 bases between them. Germline-derived CDR1 and CDR2 are SGDLS and YYNGEE. The CDR3 is CASGTTGGLNTQYF. The CDR3, as DNA: TGTGCCAGCGGGACAACGGGAGGCCTTAATACGCAGTATTTT.

The rearrangement joins TRBV7-9 to TRBJ1-6; no reliable D call. The CDR3 totals 14 residues. Germline CDR1 reads SEHNR; CDR2 reads FQNEAQ (reference sequence). Trimming stripped 0 bases from V and 6 bases from J, with 6 bases between. This chain's CDR3 is CASSLAISNSPLHF. The CDR3 nucleotides read TGTGCCAGCAGCTTAGCCATCAGTAATTCACCCCTCCACTTT.

V is TRBV5-4 and J is TRBJ1-5; 9 bases agree with TRBD1. Germline V gene sequence: CDR1 SGHNT, CDR2 YYREEE (reference sequence). J lost 3 bases, V lost 5 bases, and 3 bases had no gene match. CDR3 length: 14 amino acids. Here the CDR3 reads CASSRDRANQPQHF. The CDR3, as DNA: TGTGCCAGCAGTCGGGACAGGGCCAATCAGCCCCAGCATTTT.

This clone has just one count. This rearrangement joins TRBV11-1 to TRBJ2-7; D remains unclear. This CDR3 has 13 amino acids. V lost 6 bases to trimming and J lost 2 bases, with 11 bases between them. CDR1 SGHAT and CDR2 FQDESV come from the germline V gene (reference sequence). This CDR3 reads CASSLRHTYEQYV. The CDR3 region has the DNA TGTGCCAGCAGTTTGAGACACACCTACGAGCAGTACGTC.

This clone was seen only once. This chain uses TRBV7-9 with TRBJ2-6; 8 nucleotides align to TRBD1. The CDR3 runs 18 residues. The germline CDR1 and CDR2 sequences are SEHNR and FQNEAQ (reference sequence). V dropped 2 bases and J dropped 4; count of bases not matched to a gene: 10. The CDR3 sequence is CASSLPGDRGSGANVLTF. In DNA form, the CDR3 reads TGTGCCAGCAGCTTACCCGGCGACAGGGGATCCGGGGCCAACGTCCTGACTTTC.

The gene calls are TRBV6-6 and TRBJ1-2, with a possible D match to TRBD1 (5 bases). CDR1 and CDR2 (germline): MNHNY, SVGAGI (reference sequence). Trimming took off 2 bases at V and 4 bases at J, with 11 bases between the two ends. The CDR3 sequence is 14 residues long. CDR3 residues: CASSYKGSLYGYTF. The DNA of the CDR3 is TGTGCCAGCAGTTACAAGGGGTCTCTCTATGGCTACACCTTC.